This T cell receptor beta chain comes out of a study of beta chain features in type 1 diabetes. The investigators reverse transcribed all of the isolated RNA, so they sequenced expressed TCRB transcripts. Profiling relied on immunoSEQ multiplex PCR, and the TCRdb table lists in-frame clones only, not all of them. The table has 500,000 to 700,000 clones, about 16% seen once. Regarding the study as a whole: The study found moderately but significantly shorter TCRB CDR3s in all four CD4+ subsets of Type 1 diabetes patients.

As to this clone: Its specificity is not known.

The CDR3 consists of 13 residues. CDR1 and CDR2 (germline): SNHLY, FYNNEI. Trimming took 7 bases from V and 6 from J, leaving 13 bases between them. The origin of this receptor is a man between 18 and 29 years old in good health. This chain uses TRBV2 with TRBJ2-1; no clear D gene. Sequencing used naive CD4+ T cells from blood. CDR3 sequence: CASTPLGPNEQFF. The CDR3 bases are TGTGCCAGCACCCCCCTCGGCCCCAATGAGCAGTTCTTC.